This T cell receptor beta chain stems from a study of CD4 T cells in Merkel cell carcinoma (dated by TCRdb to between 2018 and 2021). Concerning the study at large: Dextramer-specific cells made up roughly 0.03-0.8% of tumor-infiltrating CD4+ T cells in the three tumors, median 0.56%. Donors were drawn from a repository of over 1,200 Merkel cell carcinoma patients, some 81 of whom were screened for suitable HLA types. What the study reported, not specific to this receptor: Two patients shared two TRB sequences at the amino acid level but not at the nucleotide level, which suggests convergent recombination. A small number of dominant clonotypes appeared expanded, and the top clonotype accounted for between about 5.5% and 14% of each sorted population. Characterization of the WEDLT209-228 epitope was largely carried out in a single HLA context. A total of roughly 330 unique TRB amino acid sequences were found across the three tumors, and the repertoires appeared diverse, with clonality of roughly 0.111-0.15.

Remarks on this clone: No quality values exist for individual bases; no much larger clone is one base distant.

The library relied on the immunoSEQ multiplex PCR assay. Genomic DNA was extracted from the sorted cells by the commercial sequencing provider, and TRB CDR3 regions were profiled at survey-level depth. The original methods were these. A TRB CDR3 sequence had to be detected two or more times to be counted as a dextramer-positive clonotype. Using estimated genomes, clonality was calculated as 1 minus the Shannon entropy, with the entropy normalized by log2 of the number of unique productive sequences. As stored in TCRdb, this immuneACCESS dataset retains in-frame rearrangements with V and J assigned. A fraction of the clones does not appear; measured against another copy, unresolved V genes explain less than half of the discrepancy, and the remainder lacks a known reason. V, J and clone size are taken as reported in that table, and D and trimming were inferred from the DNA itself. This sample's table carries 70 to 90 clones.

Viable dextramer-positive CD4+ cells lacking CD8, CD14 and CD19 were bulk-sorted on an Aria II cell sorter and flash frozen without culture. A few Merkel cell carcinoma patients for whom fresh tumor material was available were used as donors. For each patient, no fewer than 3 million tumor digest cells were stained with a WEDLT209-228-PE dextramer, CD4, CD8, CD14 and CD19 antibodies, and a viability dye. The sequencing targeted TCR beta chains from WEDLT209-228-specific CD4+ T cells that had been dextramer-sorted from Merkel cell carcinoma tumor digests. Material from fresh tumors or punch biopsies was minced, digested with DNase, collagenase and hyaluronidase for two to three hours at 37 degrees C, and then filtered and cryopreserved. This TCR was sampled from a human donor with Merkel cell carcinoma. The source material was CD4+ T cells from the tumor that bound a Merkel cell polyomavirus LT209-228 dextramer. The cell subset or site label here, explained by the study, means: CD4+ cells binding dextramer loaded with MCPyV large T-antigen peptide WEDLFCDESLSSPEPPSSSE (aa 209-228).

In nucleotides, the sequence is TGTGCCAGCAGTGACTTCGTAGCTACCACAATTCGCACTGAAGCTTTCTTT. The resulting protein is CASSDFVATTIRTEAFF. The sequence links TRBV21-1 to TRBJ1-1. TRBV21-1 is listed as a pseudogene. CDR3 length: 17 amino acids, cysteine to phenylalanine. The read is trimmed to its CDR3 DNA, 51 bases read in frame from base 1.